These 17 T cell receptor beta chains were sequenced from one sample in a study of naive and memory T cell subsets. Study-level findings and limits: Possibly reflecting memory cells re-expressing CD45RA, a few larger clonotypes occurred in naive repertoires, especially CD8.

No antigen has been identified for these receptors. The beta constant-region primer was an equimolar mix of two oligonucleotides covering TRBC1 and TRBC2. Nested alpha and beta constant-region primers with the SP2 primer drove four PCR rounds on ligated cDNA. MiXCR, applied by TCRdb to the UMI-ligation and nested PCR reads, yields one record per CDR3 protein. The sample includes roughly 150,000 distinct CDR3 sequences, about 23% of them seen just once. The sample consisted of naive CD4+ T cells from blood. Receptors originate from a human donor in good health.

The DNA for the CDR3 is TGTGCCAGCAGCCCTAAGGGGACAGGGGCGGTCGAGCAGTACTTC. This translates into CASSPKGTGAVEQYF. The V gene is TRBV7-2, the J gene TRBJ2-7; TRBD1 aligns across 10 bases. CDR1 and CDR2 from the germline V gene are SGHTA and FQGNSA. The CDR3 is 15 amino acids. V shed 5 bases and J 6 bases; nucleotides not matched to a gene: 10.

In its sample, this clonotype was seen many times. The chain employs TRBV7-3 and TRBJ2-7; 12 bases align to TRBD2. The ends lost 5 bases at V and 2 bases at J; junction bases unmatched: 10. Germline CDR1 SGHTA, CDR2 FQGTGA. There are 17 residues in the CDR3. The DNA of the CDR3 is TGTGCCAGCAGCACAGGACTAGCGGGACGTCAAACCTACGAGCAGTACTTC. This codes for CASSTGLAGRQTYEQYF.

The CDR3 is CASRGIDRGALNEQFF. The CDR3 region has the DNA TGTGCCAGCAGGGGGATCGACAGGGGGGCATTAAATGAGCAGTTCTTC. V gene TRBV28 combines with J gene TRBJ2-1; 9 positions agree with TRBD1. The CDR3 consists of 16 residues. The V gene's germline CDR1 is MDHEN and CDR2 SYDVKM. V lost 6 bases and J lost 7; bases outside the gene matches: 13.

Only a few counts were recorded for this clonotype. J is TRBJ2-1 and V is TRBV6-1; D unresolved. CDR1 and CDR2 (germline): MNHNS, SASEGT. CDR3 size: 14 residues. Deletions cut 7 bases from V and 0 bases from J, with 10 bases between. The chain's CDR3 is CASTSSSSYNEQFF. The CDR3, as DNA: TGTGCCAGCACGTCATCGAGCTCCTACAATGAGCAGTTCTTC.

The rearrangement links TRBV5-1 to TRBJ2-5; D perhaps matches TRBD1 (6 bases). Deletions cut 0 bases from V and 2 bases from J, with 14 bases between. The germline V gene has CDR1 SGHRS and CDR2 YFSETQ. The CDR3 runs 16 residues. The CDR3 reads CASSLGQASTQETQYF. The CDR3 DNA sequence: TGCGCCAGCAGCTTGGGACAGGCTAGTACACAAGAGACCCAGTACTTC.

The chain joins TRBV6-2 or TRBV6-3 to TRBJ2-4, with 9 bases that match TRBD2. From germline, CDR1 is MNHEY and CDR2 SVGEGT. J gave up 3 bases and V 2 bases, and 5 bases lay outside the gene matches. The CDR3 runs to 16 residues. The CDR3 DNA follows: TGTGCCAGCAGTTACCGGGGACTAGCCCTCAAAAACATTCAGTACTTC. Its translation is CASSYRGLALKNIQYF.

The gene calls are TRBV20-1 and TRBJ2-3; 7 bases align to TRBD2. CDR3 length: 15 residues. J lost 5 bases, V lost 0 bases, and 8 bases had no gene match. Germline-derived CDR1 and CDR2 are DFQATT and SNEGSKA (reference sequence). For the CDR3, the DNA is TGCAGTGCTAGAGATGAACGGGAGGCGGGAGATACGCAGTATTTT. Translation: CSARDEREAGDTQYF.

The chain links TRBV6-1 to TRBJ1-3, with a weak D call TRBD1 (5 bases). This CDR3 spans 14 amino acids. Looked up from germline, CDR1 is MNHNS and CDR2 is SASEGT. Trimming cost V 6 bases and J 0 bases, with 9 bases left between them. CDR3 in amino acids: CASSGGHSGNTIYF. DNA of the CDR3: TGTGCCAGCAGCGGGGGTCACTCTGGAAACACCATATATTTT.

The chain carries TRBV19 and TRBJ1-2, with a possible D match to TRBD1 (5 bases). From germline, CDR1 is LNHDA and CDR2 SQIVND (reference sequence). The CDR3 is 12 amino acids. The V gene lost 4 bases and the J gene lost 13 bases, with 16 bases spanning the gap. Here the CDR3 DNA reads TGTGCCAGTAGTACGGGGACGGCGGTGCTCACCTTC. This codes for CASSTGTAVLTF. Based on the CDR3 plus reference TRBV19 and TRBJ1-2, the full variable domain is DGGITQSPKYLFRKEGQNVTLSCEQNLNHDAMYWYRQDPGQGLRLIYYSQIVNDFQKGDIAEGYSVSREKKESFPLTVTSAQKNPTAFYLCASSTGTAVLTFGSGTRLTVV.

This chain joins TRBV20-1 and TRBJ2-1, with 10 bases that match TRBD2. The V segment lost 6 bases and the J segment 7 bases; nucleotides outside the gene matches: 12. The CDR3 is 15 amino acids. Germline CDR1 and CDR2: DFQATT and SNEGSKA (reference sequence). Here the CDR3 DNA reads TGCAGTGCCCACCTAGCGGGAGCCGCCGGTAATGAGCAGTTCTTC. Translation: CSAHLAGAAGNEQFF.

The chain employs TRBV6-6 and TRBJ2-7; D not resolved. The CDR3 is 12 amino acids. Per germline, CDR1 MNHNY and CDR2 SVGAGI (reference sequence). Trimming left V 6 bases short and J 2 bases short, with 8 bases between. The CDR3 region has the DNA TGTGCCAGCAGGTCCAGGACCTACGAGCAGTACTTC. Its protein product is CASRSRTYEQYF.

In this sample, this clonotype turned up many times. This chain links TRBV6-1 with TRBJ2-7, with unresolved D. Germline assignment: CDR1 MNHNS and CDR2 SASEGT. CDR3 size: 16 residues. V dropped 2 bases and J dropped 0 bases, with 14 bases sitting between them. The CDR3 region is CASSELGTGFSYEQYF. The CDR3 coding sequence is TGTGCCAGCAGTGAACTAGGTACGGGTTTCTCCTACGAGCAGTACTTC.

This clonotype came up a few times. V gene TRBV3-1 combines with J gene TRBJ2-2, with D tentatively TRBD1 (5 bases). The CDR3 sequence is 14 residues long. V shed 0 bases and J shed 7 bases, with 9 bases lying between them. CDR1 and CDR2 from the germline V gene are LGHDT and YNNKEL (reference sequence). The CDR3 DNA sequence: TGTGCCAGCAGCCAAGACCAGGGTTACGGGGAGCTGTTTTTT. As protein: CASSQDQGYGELFF.

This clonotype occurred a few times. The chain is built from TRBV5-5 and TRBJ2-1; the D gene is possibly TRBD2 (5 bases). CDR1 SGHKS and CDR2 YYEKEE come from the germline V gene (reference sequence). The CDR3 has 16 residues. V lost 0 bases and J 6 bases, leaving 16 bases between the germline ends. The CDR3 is CASSLELLGGGNEQFF. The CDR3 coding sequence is TGTGCCAGCAGCTTGGAGCTCCTCGGTGGAGGCAATGAGCAGTTCTTC. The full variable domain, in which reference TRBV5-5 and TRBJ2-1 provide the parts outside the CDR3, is DAGVTQSPTHLIKTRGQQVTLRCSPISGHKSVSWYQQVLGQGPQFIFQYYEKEERGRGNFPDRFSARQFPNYSSELNVNALLLGDSALYLCASSLELLGGGNEQFFGPGTRLTVL.

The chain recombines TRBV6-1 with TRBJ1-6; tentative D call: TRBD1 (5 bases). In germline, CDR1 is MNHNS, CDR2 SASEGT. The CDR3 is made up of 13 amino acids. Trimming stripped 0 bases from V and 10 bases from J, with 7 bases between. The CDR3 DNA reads TGTGCCAGCAGTGAAGCCCAGGGCTCACCCCTCCACTTT. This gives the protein CASSEAQGSPLHF.

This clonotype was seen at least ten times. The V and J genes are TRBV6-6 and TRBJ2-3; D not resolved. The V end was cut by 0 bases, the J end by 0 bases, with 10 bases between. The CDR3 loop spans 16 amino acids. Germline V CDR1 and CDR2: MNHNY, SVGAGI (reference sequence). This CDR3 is CASSYSETQSTDTQYF. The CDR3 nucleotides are TGTGCCAGCAGTTACTCTGAGACACAGAGCACAGATACGCAGTATTTT.

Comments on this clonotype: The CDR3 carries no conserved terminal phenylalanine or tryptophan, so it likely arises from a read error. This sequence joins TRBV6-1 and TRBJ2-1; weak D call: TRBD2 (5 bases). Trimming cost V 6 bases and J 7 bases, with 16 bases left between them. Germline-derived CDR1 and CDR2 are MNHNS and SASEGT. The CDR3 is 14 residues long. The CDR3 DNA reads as TGTGCCAGCAGCCTCACTAGTTTCGGGAATGAGCAGTTCTCC. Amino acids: CASSLTSFGNEQFS.